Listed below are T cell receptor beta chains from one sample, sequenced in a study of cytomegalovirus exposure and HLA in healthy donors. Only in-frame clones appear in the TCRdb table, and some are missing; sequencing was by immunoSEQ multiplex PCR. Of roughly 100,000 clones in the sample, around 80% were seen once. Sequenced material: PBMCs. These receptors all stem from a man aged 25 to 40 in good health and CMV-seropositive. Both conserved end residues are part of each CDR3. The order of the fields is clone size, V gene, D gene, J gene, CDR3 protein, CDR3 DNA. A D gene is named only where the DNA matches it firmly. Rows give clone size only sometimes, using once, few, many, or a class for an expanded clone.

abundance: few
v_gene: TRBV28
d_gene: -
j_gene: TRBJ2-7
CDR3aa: CATQDKHEQYF
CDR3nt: TGTGCCACCCAGGACAAACACGAGCAGTACTTC

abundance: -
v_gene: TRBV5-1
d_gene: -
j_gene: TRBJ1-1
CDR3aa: CASSLWVGRLNTEAFF
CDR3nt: TGCGCCAGCAGCTTGTGGGTGGGGCGATTAAACACTGAAGCTTTCTTT

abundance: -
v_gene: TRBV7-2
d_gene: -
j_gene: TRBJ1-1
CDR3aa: CASSFRQYTEAFF
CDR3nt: TGTGCCAGCAGCTTTCGACAGTACACTGAAGCTTTCTTT

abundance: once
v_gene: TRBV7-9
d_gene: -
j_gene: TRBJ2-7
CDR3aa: CASSKGVYEQYF
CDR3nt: TGTGCCAGCAGCAAGGGAGTCTACGAGCAGTACTTC

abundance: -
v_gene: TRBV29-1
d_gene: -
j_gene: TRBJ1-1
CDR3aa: CSGKWQGLTEAFF
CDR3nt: TGCAGCGGTAAATGGCAGGGGTTGACTGAAGCTTTCTTT

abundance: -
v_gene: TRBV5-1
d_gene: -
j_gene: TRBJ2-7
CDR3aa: CASSLQGRNEQYF
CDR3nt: TGCGCCAGCAGCTTACAGGGACGGAACGAGCAGTACTTC

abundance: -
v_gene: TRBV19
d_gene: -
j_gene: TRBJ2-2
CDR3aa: CASSFRPPTGNTGELFF
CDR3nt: TGTGCCAGTAGTTTCCGCCCTCCGACAGGGAACACCGGGGAGCTGTTTTTT

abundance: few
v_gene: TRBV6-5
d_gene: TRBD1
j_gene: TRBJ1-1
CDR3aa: CASSPDRTEAFF
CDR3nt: TGTGCCAGCAGTCCGGACAGGACTGAAGCTTTCTTT

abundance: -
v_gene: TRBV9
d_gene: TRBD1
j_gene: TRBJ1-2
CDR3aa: CASSVDDRARYGYTF
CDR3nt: TGTGCCAGCAGCGTAGACGACAGGGCCAGATATGGCTACACCTTC

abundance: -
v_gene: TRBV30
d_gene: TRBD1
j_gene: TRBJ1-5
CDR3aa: CAWSVQGTSNQPQHF
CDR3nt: TGTGCCTGGAGTGTACAGGGGACTAGCAATCAGCCCCAGCATTTT

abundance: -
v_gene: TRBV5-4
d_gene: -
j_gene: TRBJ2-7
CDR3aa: CASSPGEENYEQYF
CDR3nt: TGTGCCAGCAGCCCCGGCGAGGAGAACTACGAGCAGTACTTC

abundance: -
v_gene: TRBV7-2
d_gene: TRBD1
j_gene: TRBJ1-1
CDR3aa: CASSYVGTGTEAFF
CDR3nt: TGTGCCAGCAGCTACGTGGGGACAGGGACTGAAGCTTTCTTT

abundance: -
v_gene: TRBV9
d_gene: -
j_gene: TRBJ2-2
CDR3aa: CASSSRGSNTGELFF
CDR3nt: TGTGCCAGCAGCTCTCGCGGGTCGAACACCGGGGAGCTGTTTTTT

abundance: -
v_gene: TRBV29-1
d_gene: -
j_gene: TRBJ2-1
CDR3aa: CSATARGAYNEQFF
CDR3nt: TGCAGCGCCACAGCCCGGGGTGCCTACAATGAGCAGTTCTTC

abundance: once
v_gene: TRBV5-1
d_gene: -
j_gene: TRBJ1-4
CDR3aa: CASSLEAGTNEKLFF
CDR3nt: TGCGCCAGCAGCTTGGAGGCAGGGACTAATGAAAAACTGTTTTTT

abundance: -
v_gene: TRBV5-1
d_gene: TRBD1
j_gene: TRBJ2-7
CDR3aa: CASSPGTGGSYEQYF
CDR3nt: TGCGCCAGCAGCCCCGGGACAGGGGGCAGCTACGAGCAGTACTTC

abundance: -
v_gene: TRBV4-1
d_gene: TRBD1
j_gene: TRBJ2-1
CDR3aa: CASSDRTGKNNEQFF
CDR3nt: TGCGCCAGCAGCGATCGGACAGGGAAAAACAATGAGCAGTTCTTC

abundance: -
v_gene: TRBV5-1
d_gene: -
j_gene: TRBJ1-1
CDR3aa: CASSLSGSEAFF
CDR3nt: TGCGCCAGCAGCTTGTCGGGTAGTGAGGCTTTCTTT

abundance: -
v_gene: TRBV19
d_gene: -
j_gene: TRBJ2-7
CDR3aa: CASSIMGGGAFEQYF
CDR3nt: TGTGCCAGTAGTATCATGGGAGGGGGAGCATTCGAGCAGTACTTC

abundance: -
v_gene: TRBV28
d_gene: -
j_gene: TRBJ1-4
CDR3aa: CASSLSGWDEKLFF
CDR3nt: TGTGCCAGCAGTTTATCAGGCTGGGATGAAAAACTGTTTTTT

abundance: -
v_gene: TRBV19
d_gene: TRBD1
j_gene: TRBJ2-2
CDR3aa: CASAPGQGIIGELFF
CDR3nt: TGTGCCAGTGCCCCGGGACAGGGTATAATCGGGGAGCTGTTTTTT

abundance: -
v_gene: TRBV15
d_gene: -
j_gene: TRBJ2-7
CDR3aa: CATSTIRSGEQYF
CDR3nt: TGTGCCACCAGTACCATCCGTTCGGGGGAGCAGTACTTC

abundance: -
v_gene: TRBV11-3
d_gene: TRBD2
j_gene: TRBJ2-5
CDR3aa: CASSLGLAGGPETQYF
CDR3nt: TGTGCCAGCAGCCTTGGACTAGCGGGGGGGCCAGAGACCCAGTACTTC

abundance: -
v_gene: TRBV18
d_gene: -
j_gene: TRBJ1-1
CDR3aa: CASSPYRVLDTEAFF
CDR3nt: TGTGCCAGCTCACCATATCGTGTTCTCGACACTGAAGCTTTCTTT

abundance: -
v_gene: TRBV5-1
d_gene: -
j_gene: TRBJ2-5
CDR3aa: CASSLGLQETQYF
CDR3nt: TGCGCCAGCAGCCTGGGACTCCAAGAGACCCAGTACTTC

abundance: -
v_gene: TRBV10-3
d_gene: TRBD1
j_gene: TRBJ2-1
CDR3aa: CAISESGTGGFNEQFF
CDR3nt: TGTGCCATCAGTGAGTCGGGGACAGGGGGCTTCAATGAGCAGTTCTTC

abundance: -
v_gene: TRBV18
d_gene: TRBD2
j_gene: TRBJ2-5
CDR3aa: CASSPPIPSGQETQYF
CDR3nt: TGTGCCAGCTCACCACCGATACCTAGCGGCCAAGAGACCCAGTACTTC

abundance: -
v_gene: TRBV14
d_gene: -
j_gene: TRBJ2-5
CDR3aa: CASSHGRGTQETQYF
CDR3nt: TGTGCCAGCAGCCATGGACGCGGGACCCAAGAGACCCAGTACTTC

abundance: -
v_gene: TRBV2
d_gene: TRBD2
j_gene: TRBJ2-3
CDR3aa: CASSVTSGGTDTQYF
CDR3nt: TGTGCCAGCAGTGTCACTAGCGGGGGCACAGATACGCAGTATTTT

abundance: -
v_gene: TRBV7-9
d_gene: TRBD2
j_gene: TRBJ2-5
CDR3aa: CSSSQFPSGGTEETQYF
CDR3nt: TGTTCCAGCAGCCAATTTCCTAGCGGGGGGACTGAAGAGACCCAGTACTTC

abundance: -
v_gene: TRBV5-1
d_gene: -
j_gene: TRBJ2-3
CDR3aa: CASRIRDSSTDTQYF
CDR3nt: TGCGCCAGCAGGATCCGGGACTCTAGCACAGATACGCAGTATTTT

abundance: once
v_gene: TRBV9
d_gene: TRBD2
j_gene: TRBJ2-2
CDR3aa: CASSTQSGRDTGELFF
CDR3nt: TGTGCCAGCAGCACTCAAAGCGGGAGGGACACCGGGGAGCTGTTTTTT

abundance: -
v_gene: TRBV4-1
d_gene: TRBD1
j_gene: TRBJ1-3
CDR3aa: CASSPGTAFYSGNTIYF
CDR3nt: TGCGCCAGCAGCCCTGGGACAGCCTTTTACTCTGGAAACACCATATATTTT

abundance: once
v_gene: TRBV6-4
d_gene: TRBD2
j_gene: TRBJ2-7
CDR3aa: CASSRASGYEQYF
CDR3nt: TGTGCCAGCAGTAGGGCTAGCGGCTACGAGCAGTACTTC

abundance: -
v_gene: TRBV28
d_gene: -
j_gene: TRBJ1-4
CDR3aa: CASSLRDIYEKLFF
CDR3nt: TGTGCCAGCAGTTTAAGGGACATCTACGAAAAACTGTTTTTT

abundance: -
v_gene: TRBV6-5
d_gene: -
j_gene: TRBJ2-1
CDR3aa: CASSYGTPSSYNEQFF
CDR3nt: TGTGCCAGCAGTTACGGGACACCGAGCTCCTACAATGAGCAGTTCTTC

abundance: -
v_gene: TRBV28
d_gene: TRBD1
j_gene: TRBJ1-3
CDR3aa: CASSRTGGGNTIYF
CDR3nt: TGTGCCAGCAGCCGCACAGGGGGGGGAAACACCATATATTTT

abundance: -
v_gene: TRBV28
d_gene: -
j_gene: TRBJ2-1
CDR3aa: CASKESSYNEQFF
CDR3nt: TGTGCCTCAAAGGAGAGCTCCTACAATGAGCAGTTCTTC

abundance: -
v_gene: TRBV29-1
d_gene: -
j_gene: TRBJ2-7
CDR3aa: CSVDSRGEQYF
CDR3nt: TGCAGCGTTGACAGTAGAGGCGAGCAGTACTTC

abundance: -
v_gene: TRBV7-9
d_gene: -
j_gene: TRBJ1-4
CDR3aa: CSSSSAGVTNEKLFF
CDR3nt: TGTTCCAGCAGCAGCGCGGGGGTGACTAATGAAAAACTGTTTTTT

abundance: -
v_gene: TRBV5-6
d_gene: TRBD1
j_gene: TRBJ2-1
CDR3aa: CASSFGQGTHNEQFF
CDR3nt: TGTGCCAGCAGCTTCGGACAGGGGACCCACAATGAGCAGTTCTTC

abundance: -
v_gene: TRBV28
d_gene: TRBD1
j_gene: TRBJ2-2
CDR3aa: CASNFPDRGRTGELFF
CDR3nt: TGTGCCAGCAACTTCCCCGACAGGGGAAGAACCGGGGAGCTGTTTTTT

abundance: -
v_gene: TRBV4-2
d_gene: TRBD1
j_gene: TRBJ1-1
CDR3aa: CASSGVRQGNGEAFF
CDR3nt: TGTGCCAGCAGCGGGGTTCGACAGGGCAATGGTGAAGCTTTCTTT

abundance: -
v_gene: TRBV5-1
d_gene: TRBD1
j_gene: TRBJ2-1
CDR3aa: CASSAGTGGNEQFF
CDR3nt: TGCGCCAGCAGTGCCGGGACAGGGGGAAATGAGCAGTTCTTC

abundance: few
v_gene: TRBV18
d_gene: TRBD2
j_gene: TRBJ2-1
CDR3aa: CASSPRLAGAYNEQFF
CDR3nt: TGTGCCAGCTCACCCCGACTAGCGGGGGCCTACAATGAGCAGTTCTTC

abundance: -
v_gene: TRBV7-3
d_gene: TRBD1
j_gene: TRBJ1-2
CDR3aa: CASSPTGTSYGYTF
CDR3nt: TGTGCCAGCAGCCCGACAGGGACCTCCTATGGCTACACCTTC

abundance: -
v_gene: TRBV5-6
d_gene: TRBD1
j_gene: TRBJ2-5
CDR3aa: CASSERQGMETQYF
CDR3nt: TGTGCCAGCAGCGAGCGACAGGGGATGGAGACCCAGTACTTC

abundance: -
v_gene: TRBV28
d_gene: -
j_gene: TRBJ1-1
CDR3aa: CASSFSTEAFF
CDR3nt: TGTGCCAGCAGTTTCAGCACTGAAGCTTTCTTT

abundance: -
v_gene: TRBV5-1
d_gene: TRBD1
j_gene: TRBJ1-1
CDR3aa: CASNSGGHTEAFF
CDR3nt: TGCGCCAGCAATTCAGGGGGCCACACTGAAGCTTTCTTT

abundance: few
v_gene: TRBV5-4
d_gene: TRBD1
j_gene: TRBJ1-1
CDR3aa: CASSSRGLGAEAFF
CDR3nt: TGTGCCAGCAGCTCCAGGGGGCTGGGGGCTGAAGCTTTCTTT

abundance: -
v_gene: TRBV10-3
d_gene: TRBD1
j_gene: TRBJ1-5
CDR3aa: CAISESRQGKNQPQHF
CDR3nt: TGTGCCATCAGTGAGTCGAGACAGGGCAAGAATCAGCCCCAGCATTTT

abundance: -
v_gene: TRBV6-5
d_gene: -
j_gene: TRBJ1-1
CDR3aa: CASSSGGFNTEAFF
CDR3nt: TGTGCCAGCAGTTCCGGAGGTTTCAACACTGAAGCTTTCTTT

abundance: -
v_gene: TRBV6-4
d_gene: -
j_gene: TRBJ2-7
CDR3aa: CASRGAGQYF
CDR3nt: TGTGCCAGCAGAGGGGCCGGGCAGTACTTC

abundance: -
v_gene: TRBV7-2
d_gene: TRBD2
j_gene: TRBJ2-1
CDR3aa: CASSLERASGTDEQFF
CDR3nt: TGTGCCAGCAGCTTAGAAAGGGCTAGCGGGACCGATGAGCAGTTCTTC

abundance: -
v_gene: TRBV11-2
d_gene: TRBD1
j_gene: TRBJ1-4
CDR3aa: CASSMGQQKLFF
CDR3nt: TGTGCCAGCAGCATGGGACAGCAAAAACTGTTTTTT

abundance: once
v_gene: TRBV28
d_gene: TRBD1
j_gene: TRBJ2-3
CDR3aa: CASSQVAGGQNTQYF
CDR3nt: TGTGCCAGCAGTCAAGTCGCAGGGGGCCAGAATACGCAGTATTTT

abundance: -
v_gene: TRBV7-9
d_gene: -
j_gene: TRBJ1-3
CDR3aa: CAISYDTSDSGNTIYF
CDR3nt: TGTGCCATCAGCTACGACACCTCGGACTCTGGAAACACCATATATTTT

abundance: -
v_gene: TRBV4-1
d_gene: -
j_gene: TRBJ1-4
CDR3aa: CASSQDQVREKLFF
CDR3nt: TGCGCCAGCAGCCAAGATCAAGTCCGGGAAAAACTGTTTTTT

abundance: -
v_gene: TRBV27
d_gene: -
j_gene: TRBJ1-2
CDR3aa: CASRGIAFADGYTF
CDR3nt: TGTGCCAGCAGAGGTATCGCTTTTGCGGATGGCTACACCTTC